The TCR beta chain under discussion was sequenced for a study of T cell responses to AZD1222 COVID-19 vaccine. Broader study findings: An increase in Spike-specific TCR breadth and depth was observed after two AZD1222 doses. Females made up more of the donors, who were largely white British, and clonal diversity may have come out too low. Unmutated variant regions are reportedly targeted by nearly half of spike-specific TCRs.

As to this clone: Its matching antigen is unknown.

Only in-frame clones appear in the TCRdb table, and some are missing; sequencing was by immunoSEQ multiplex PCR. The sample has around 150,000 clones; 85% to 90% are singletons. Trimming cost V 3 bases and J 5 bases; bases outside gene matches: 8. The CDR3 is made up of 15 amino acids. The germline V gene encodes CDR1 MDHEN and CDR2 SYDVKM. V gene TRBV28 combines with J gene TRBJ2-5; 8 nucleotides line up with TRBD2. The TCR sequence derives from an adult in good health. Specimen: peripheral blood, collected on day 0 of AZD1222 vaccination. The CDR3 spells CASSLNGAGEETQYF. The CDR3 DNA follows: TGTGCCAGCAGTTTGAACGGAGCGGGAGAGGAGACCCAGTACTTC.